The 26 T cell receptor beta chains in this list originate from one sample, sequenced in a study of blood T cell repertoires in COVID-19. Sequencing was performed with immunoSEQ multiplex PCR; in TCRdb, only in-frame clones are kept and a portion is missing. The data contain some 87,000 clones, about 89% of them seen just once; the ten biggest clones take up roughly 3.5%. Sequenced: peripheral blood. The receptors come from a woman between 65 and 79 years old with acute or convalescent COVID-19.

The chain employs TRBV29-1 and TRBJ2-3; D is unclear. Germline values: CDR1 SQVTM, CDR2 ANQGSEA. The CDR3 loop spans 13 amino acids. Deletions cut 7 bases from V and 0 bases from J, with 11 bases between. The CDR3 DNA reads as TGCAGCGCTCTGCGGCTTAGCACAGATACGCAGTATTTT. It codes for CSALRLSTDTQYF.

V usage is TRBV3-1 (or the pseudogene TRBV3-2) and J usage is TRBJ2-5, with TRBD1 matching over 8 bases. The germline CDR1 and CDR2 sequences are LGHDT and YNNKEL (reference sequence). V shed 4 bases, J shed 9 bases, and the junction held 10 bases outside the gene matches. This CDR3 has 14 amino acids. The CDR3 is CASSPAQGVGAQYF. The CDR3 nucleotides read TGTGCCAGCAGCCCTGCACAGGGGGTTGGGGCCCAGTACTTC.

This clone was observed a single time. The chain carries TRBV28 and TRBJ1-2, with D uncertain. The CDR3 runs 11 residues. V was cut by 7 bases and J by 5 bases, with 8 bases left in between. Germline loops: CDR1 MDHEN, CDR2 SYDVKM. In nucleotides, the CDR3 is TGTGCCAGCACGGGGTTGTATGGCTACACCTTC. This codes for CASTGLYGYTF.

The chain joins TRBV7-2 to TRBJ2-3, with D hard to call. Trimming cost V 2 bases and J 6 bases, with 9 bases left between them. The CDR3 totals 13 residues. Germline CDR1 and CDR2: SGHTA and FQGNSA. CDR3 nucleotide sequence: TGTGCCAGCAGCTTAAGTAGATGGGATACGCAGTATTTT. Its translation is CASSLSRWDTQYF. The full variable domain, completed using reference TRBV7-2 and TRBJ2-3, is GAGVSQSPSNKVTEKGKDVELRCDPISGHTALYWYRQSLGQGLEFLIYFQGNSAPDKSGLPSDRFSAERTGGSVSTLTIQRTQQEDSAVYLCASSLSRWDTQYFGPGTRLTVL.

DNA for the CDR3: TGCGCCAGCAGCCAAGAGTTGAGCCTCTCCTACGAGCAGTACGTC. Its protein product is CASSQELSLSYEQYV. The rearrangement joins TRBV4-1 to TRBJ2-7; D remains ambiguous. Germline CDR1 is MGHRA and CDR2 is YSYEKL. Between the trimmed V and J ends, which lost 0 bases and 0 bases, there was a span of 9 bases. The CDR3 runs to 15 residues.

This clone was picked up one time. The V gene is TRBV19, the J gene TRBJ1-4; tentatively, D is TRBD1 (6 bases). CDR3 size: 11 residues. The V end lost 2 bases, the J end lost 12 bases, and 7 bases lay between the germline ends. The V gene's germline CDR1 is LNHDA and CDR2 SQIVND (reference sequence). CDR3 sequence: CASSIHRELFF. The CDR3, as DNA: TGTGCCAGTAGTATACACAGGGAACTGTTTTTT. The full variable domain, completed using reference TRBV19 and TRBJ1-4, is DGGITQSPKYLFRKEGQNVTLSCEQNLNHDAMYWYRQDPGQGLRLIYYSQIVNDFQKGDIAEGYSVSREKKESFPLTVTSAQKNPTAFYLCASSIHRELFFGSGTQLSVL.

The chain joins TRBV18 to TRBJ1-6; 7 bases are a match to TRBD1. V gave up 0 bases and J gave up 7 bases; unmatched junction bases: 6. Looked up from germline, CDR1 is KGHSH and CDR2 is LQKENI. The CDR3 spans 16 residues. The CDR3, as DNA: TGTGCCAGCTCACCACCAGTAGGGGGCCCGAATTCACCCCTCCACTTT. Translating gives CASSPPVGGPNSPLHF.

V gene TRBV18 combines with J gene TRBJ1-1; 7 bases match TRBD1. The CDR3 is 13 residues long. Trimming at V came to 8 bases and at J to 2 bases, leaving 5 bases not matched to a gene. Germline loops: CDR1 KGHSH, CDR2 LQKENI. The DNA for the CDR3 is TGTGCCAGCGAGACAGGGACTAACACTGAAGCTTTCTTT. Translated, it gives CASETGTNTEAFF.

The chain employs TRBV19 and TRBJ2-1, with 10 bases lining up with TRBD1. Germline-derived CDR1 and CDR2 are LNHDA and SQIVND (reference sequence). The CDR3 contains 14 residues. The junction had 2 bases not matched to a gene; V was cut back by 9 bases and J by 0 bases. Written as DNA, the CDR3 is TGTGCCAGCCGGACAGGGGGCTCCTACAATGAGCAGTTCTTC. It yields the protein CASRTGGSYNEQFF.

This chain connects TRBV29-1 to TRBJ1-1; D is uncertain. CDR1 is SQVTM, CDR2 ANQGSEA, per germline. This CDR3 comprises 12 residues. V was shortened by 8 bases and J by 1 base, with 11 bases between the two germline ends. The CDR3 DNA is TGCAGCTGTAAAGGAGAGAACACTGAAGCTTTCTTT. Amino acid sequence: CSCKGENTEAFF.

The rearrangement joins TRBV5-6 to TRBJ1-5; D is ambiguous. Per the germline V gene, CDR1 is SGHDT and CDR2 is YYEEEE. This CDR3 contains 12 residues. V shed 4 bases and J shed 4 bases, with 6 bases lying between them. CDR3 in amino acids: CASSVLNQPQHF. CDR3 bases: TGTGCCAGCAGCGTCCTAAATCAGCCCCAGCATTTT.

Turning to this clone: Other DNA sequences within the sample encode an identical CDR3. The chain is built from TRBV19 and TRBJ1-5, with no clear D. Trimming left V 3 bases short and J 3 bases short, with 9 bases between. The germline gives CDR1 LNHDA, CDR2 SQIVND (reference sequence). CDR3 length equals 14 residues. CDR3 in DNA: TGTGCCAGTAGTATTAGAGGGTCCAATCAGCCCCAGCATTTT. Encoded protein: CASSIRGSNQPQHF.

The CDR3 here is CASSGASGGAVNEQFF. The CDR3 DNA follows: TGCGCCAGCAGCGGGGCTAGCGGGGGGGCCGTCAATGAGCAGTTCTTC. V usage is TRBV5-1 and J usage is TRBJ2-1; 12 bases map to TRBD2. The CDR3 consists of 16 residues. The germline gives CDR1 SGHRS, CDR2 YFSETQ. Losses at the gene ends were 4 bases for V and 6 bases for J; bases not matched to a gene: 8.

This chain joins TRBV5-1 and TRBJ1-4, with D unresolved. This CDR3 is built from 15 residues. Germline CDR1 reads SGHRS; CDR2 reads YFSETQ. The ends were cut back, 4 bases at V and 0 bases at J, with 10 bases in the middle. CDR3 protein: CASSQTAATNEKLFF. CDR3 DNA sequence: TGCGCCAGCAGCCAAACAGCAGCAACTAATGAAAAACTGTTTTTT.

The chain has TRBV24-1 and TRBJ2-3; 12 nucleotides line up with TRBD1. J was trimmed by 3 bases and V by 4 bases; bases with no gene match: 7. Germline values: CDR1 KGHDR, CDR2 SFDVKD. The CDR3 has 17 residues. The CDR3 protein is CATSDPPGQGATDTQYF. The CDR3 DNA reads as TGTGCCACCAGTGACCCTCCGGGACAGGGGGCAACAGATACGCAGTATTTT.

With regard to this clone: Germline is not matched at one junction end, which may reflect a read error. The chain employs TRBV12-5 and TRBJ1-4, with D tentatively TRBD1 (5 bases). CDR1 is LGHNT and CDR2 is FRNRAP in the germline V gene. This CDR3 region has 16 residues. CDR3: CASGLVAMGGYEKLFF. In DNA form, the CDR3 reads TGTGCTAGTGGCTTGGTGGCGATGGGGGGATATGAAAAACTGTTTTTT.

The chain couples TRBV6-5 to TRBJ2-3; 9 bases align to TRBD2. Germline CDR1 MNHEY, CDR2 SVGAGI. V lost 6 bases to trimming and J lost 5 bases; unmatched junction nucleotides: 6. CDR3 length: 14 residues. The CDR3 loop is CASRSSGDGDTQYF. The CDR3 region has the DNA TGTGCCAGCAGGTCTAGCGGGGATGGAGATACGCAGTATTTT.

The chain combines TRBV7-2 with TRBJ2-1; D might be TRBD2 (7 bases). The germline V gene encodes CDR1 SGHTA and CDR2 FQGNSA. V gave up 5 bases and J gave up 10 bases, with 18 bases separating them. The CDR3 length is 14 residues. The CDR3 sequence is CASSQEGGREEQFF. CDR3 DNA: TGTGCCAGCAGCCAGGAGGGGGGGCGAGAGGAGCAGTTCTTC.

This chain uses TRBV25-1 with TRBJ1-5; no clear D gene. V was shortened by 3 bases and J by 6 bases, with 12 bases between the two germline ends. Germline lookup yields CDR1 MGHDK and CDR2 SYGVNS. This CDR3 is 14 amino acids long. The CDR3 loop reads CASSERQAGQPQHF. CDR3 bases: TGTGCCAGCAGTGAGAGACAAGCGGGTCAGCCCCAGCATTTT.

The count of this clone is one. The chain combines TRBV29-1 with TRBJ1-5; tentatively, D is TRBD1 (6 bases). In germline, CDR1 is SQVTM, CDR2 ANQGSEA. Trimming removed 5 bases from V and 6 bases from J, with 14 bases in between. The CDR3 runs 13 residues. CDR3 in DNA: TGCAGCGTTCCCGGACAGAGGGGTCAGCCCCAGCATTTT. The encoded protein is CSVPGQRGQPQHF.

The chain employs TRBV15 and TRBJ1-6; D may be TRBD1 (5 bases). Trimming cost V 2 bases and J 7 bases, with 6 bases left between them. The CDR3 sequence is 13 residues long. Per the germline V gene, CDR1 is LNHNV and CDR2 is YYDKDF (reference sequence). CDR3 residues: CATSRRGNSPLHF. For the CDR3, the DNA is TGTGCCACCAGCAGACGGGGGAATTCACCCCTCCACTTT.

The rearrangement joins TRBV28 to TRBJ1-5; 7 positions match TRBD1. CDR1 MDHEN and CDR2 SYDVKM come from the germline V gene. V shed 6 bases and J 6 bases; nucleotides not matched to a gene: 20. The CDR3 contains 18 residues. CDR3 amino acids: CASRRTGTVTLGGQPQHF. CDR3 DNA: TGTGCCAGCAGGCGGACCGGGACAGTAACCCTTGGTGGTCAGCCCCAGCATTTT.

The chain has TRBV7-2 and TRBJ2-7; 7 bases map to TRBD2. Germline CDR1 is SGHTA and CDR2 is FQGNSA. The junction had 3 bases not matched to a gene; V was cut back by 1 base and J by 0 bases. The CDR3 extends over 15 amino acids. CDR3 bases: TGTGCCAGCAGCTTAGAAGCGGGGAACTCCTACGAGCAGTACTTC. Its translation is CASSLEAGNSYEQYF.

J is TRBJ1-5 and V is TRBV5-1; 11 bases map to TRBD1. The CDR3 has 16 residues. CDR1 SGHRS and CDR2 YFSETQ come from the germline V gene. J was trimmed by 4 bases and V by 0 bases; bases with no gene match: 3. CDR3 DNA: TGCGCCAGCAGCTTGGGGACAGGGGGCCTAAATCAGCCCCAGCATTTT. Translation gives CASSLGTGGLNQPQHF.

The genes are TRBV6-5 and TRBJ1-2, with 9 bases aligning to TRBD1. CDR1 is MNHEY and CDR2 is SVGAGI in the germline V gene. The CDR3 sequence is 15 residues long. V lost 8 bases to trimming and J lost 2 bases; unmatched junction nucleotides: 9. DNA for the CDR3: TGTGCCAGCCTCCCGTTTGGACAGGGGAACTATGGCTACACCTTC. It yields the protein CASLPFGQGNYGYTF.

V usage is TRBV18 and J usage is TRBJ1-1; D perhaps matches TRBD1 (5 bases). Trimming cost V 5 bases and J 5 bases, with 12 bases left between them. CDR3 size: 13 residues. The germline V gene encodes CDR1 KGHSH and CDR2 LQKENI. The CDR3 nucleotides read TGTGCCAGCTCAACCGGGGGTAGGACTGAAGCTTTCTTT. Residues: CASSTGGRTEAFF.